A single sample is the source of the 8 T cell receptor beta chains below, sequenced in a study of blood T cells in healthy people across ages. Alongside a J-beta primer mix, a sample-barcoded 5' primer served in a second PCR lasting about 6 to 11 cycles. TCRdb re-derived calls from the 5' RACE reads in MiXCR, one entry per CDR3 protein. The sample consists of under 800,000 distinct CDR3 sequences, approximately 43% of them appearing once. The sequencing sample was made of blood. All receptors derive from a woman aged 60-75 years in good health.

In this sample, this clonotype turned up a few times. This sequence joins TRBV18 and TRBJ2-5; TRBD1 matches 7 bases. Per the germline V gene, CDR1 is KGHSH and CDR2 is LQKENI. The length of the CDR3 is 15 residues. The ends lost 3 bases at V and 11 bases at J; junction bases unmatched: 15. This chain's CDR3 is CASSPGTETFNEQYF. In DNA form, the CDR3 reads TGTGCCAGCTCACCTGGGACAGAGACTTTCAATGAGCAGTACTTC.

The V and J genes are TRBV5-1 and TRBJ1-2; D unclear. The germline V gene encodes CDR1 SGHRS and CDR2 YFSETQ. CDR3 length: 13 amino acids. With 1 base removed from V and 6 bases from J, the gap between germline ends came to 10 bases. The CDR3 protein is CASSLRSLDGYTF. In nucleotides, the CDR3 is TGCGCCAGCAGCTTGAGGTCCCTCGATGGCTACACCTTC.

This clonotype was counted many times. The J gene is TRBJ2-7, the V gene TRBV12-3 or TRBV12-4; the match to TRBD2 covers 9 bases. V shed 6 bases and J 9 bases; nucleotides not matched to a gene: 6. The CDR3 is 12 amino acids. CDR3 region: CASRLAGLGQYF. As DNA, the CDR3 is TGTGCCAGCAGGCTAGCGGGGCTCGGGCAGTACTTC.

This rearrangement joins TRBV4-3 to TRBJ1-4, with TRBD1 matching over 7 bases. Losses at the gene ends were 1 base for V and 2 bases for J; bases not matched to a gene: 4. Germline V CDR1 and CDR2: LGHNA, YSLEER. The length of the CDR3 is 16 residues. CDR3 region: CASSQGRRGTNEKLFF. DNA for the CDR3: TGCGCCAGCAGCCAAGGCCGCAGGGGGACTAATGAAAAACTGTTTTTT.

Only a few counts were recorded for this clonotype. J is TRBJ2-1 and V is TRBV5-1; 8 positions match TRBD2. The CDR3 spans 18 residues. J was trimmed by 3 bases and V by 0 bases; bases with no gene match: 11. CDR1 SGHRS and CDR2 YFSETQ come from the germline V gene. The CDR3 coding sequence is TGCGCCAGCAGCTTGGGCCTAGCGGGCCCCACTAGCTACAATGAGCAGTTCTTC. This translates into CASSLGLAGPTSYNEQFF.

This clonotype was observed a handful of times. The rearrangement joins TRBV4-2 to TRBJ1-5, with 12 bases identical to TRBD1. The CDR3 is 17 amino acids. The V and J ends lost 3 bases and 3 bases, in that order; junction bases with no gene match: 6. Looked up from germline, CDR1 is LGHNA and CDR2 is YNFKEQ. CDR3 amino acids: CASSHAGTGGNNQPQHF. CDR3 nucleotide sequence: TGTGCCAGCAGCCACGCCGGGACAGGGGGCAACAATCAGCCCCAGCATTTT.

The rearrangement joins TRBV18 to TRBJ1-5, with a tentative D call TRBD1 (6 bases). CDR1 and CDR2 (germline): KGHSH, LQKENI. The CDR3 is 15 amino acids. With 1 base removed from V and 4 bases from J, the gap between germline ends came to 11 bases. CDR3 in DNA: TGTGCCAGCTCACCACGGGACACGCCTAATCAGCCCCAGCATTTT. Encoded protein: CASSPRDTPNQPQHF.

In this sample, this clonotype turned up many times. The V gene is TRBV28, the J gene TRBJ2-3; D gene uncertain. Germline V gives CDR1 MDHEN, CDR2 SYDVKM. CDR3 size: 12 residues. V gave up 1 base and J gave up 4 bases, with 3 bases separating them. CDR3: CASSLSPDTQYF. Here the CDR3 DNA reads TGTGCCAGCAGTTTATCGCCAGATACGCAGTATTTT.